Each of the 9 T cell receptor beta chains below was sequenced from the same sample in a study of cytomegalovirus exposure and HLA in healthy donors. The PCR contained 60 Vbeta and 13 Jbeta primers. Sequencing was performed with immunoSEQ multiplex PCR; in TCRdb, only in-frame clones are kept and a portion is missing. The table has approximately 160,000 clones, more than 60% seen once; the top ten hold 6.5% to 9%. The sequencing input was PBMCs. These receptors were taken from a middle-aged woman in good health and CMV-seropositive.

This chain connects TRBV6-4 to TRBJ1-2, with D uncertain. Trimming shortened V by 5 bases and J by 4 bases, and 11 bases separated the two germline ends. The CDR3 length is 13 residues. Germline V gene sequence: CDR1 MRHNA, CDR2 SNTAGT. The CDR3 sequence: CASSSPWAYGYTF. CDR3 DNA: TGTGCCAGCAGTTCCCCTTGGGCCTATGGCTACACCTTC.

This chain uses TRBV29-1 with TRBJ2-1; 8 bases match TRBD2. Germline values: CDR1 SQVTM, CDR2 ANQGSEA. V shed 7 bases and J 3 bases; nucleotides not matched to a gene: 5. CDR3 length equals 13 residues. In nucleotides, the CDR3 is TGCAGCGCCGCCGGGACTAGCTACAATGAGCAGTTCTTC. Translating gives CSAAGTSYNEQFF.

V usage is TRBV7-8 and J usage is TRBJ1-6; 8 nucleotides agree with TRBD1. CDR1 and CDR2 from the germline V gene are SGHVS and FQNEAQ. The J segment lost 7 bases and the V segment lost 5 bases, leaving 4 bases of the junction unmatched. The CDR3 is 14 residues long. CDR3 DNA sequence: TGTGCCAGCAGCGACAGACAGGGGAATTCACCCCTCCACTTT. Its translation is CASSDRQGNSPLHF.

The J gene is TRBJ2-1, the V gene TRBV7-2, with D possibly being TRBD1 (5 bases). The V gene's germline CDR1 is SGHTA and CDR2 FQGNSA. This CDR3 is built from 15 residues. V lost 1 base, J lost 2 bases, and 9 bases lay in between. CDR3 DNA sequence: TGTGCCAGCAGCTTAGACAGGAATACCTACAATGAGCAGTTCTTC. Translating gives CASSLDRNTYNEQFF.

The J gene is TRBJ1-2, the V gene TRBV10-3; the D is unclear. CDR3 size: 13 residues. With 0 bases removed from V and 7 bases from J, the gap between germline ends came to 9 bases. Germline-derived CDR1 and CDR2 are ENHRY and SYGVKD. The CDR3 nucleotides are TGTGCCATCAGTGAGTCGACGGGTCTTGGCTACACCTTC. Protein: CAISESTGLGYTF.

The chain recombines TRBV4-2 with TRBJ2-1; 12 positions agree with TRBD1. Unmatched junction bases numbered 7, after V lost 0 bases and J lost 7 bases. CDR1 is LGHNA and CDR2 is YNFKEQ in the germline V gene. The CDR3 consists of 17 residues. CDR3 DNA: TGTGCCAGCAGCCAAGAAGGGACAGGGGGCAGACTAAATGAGCAGTTCTTC. This gives the protein CASSQEGTGGRLNEQFF.

This clone was seen more than once but under ten times. The genes are TRBV2 and TRBJ1-1, with TRBD1 as a possible D gene (5 bases). The CDR3 consists of 14 residues. Deletions cut 6 bases from V and 2 bases from J, with 13 bases between. CDR1 and CDR2 (germline): SNHLY, FYNNEI. DNA for the CDR3: TGTGCCAGCAGGAAGTCCAGGGAAAACACTGAAGCTTTCTTT. Amino acid sequence: CASRKSRENTEAFF.

The chain is built from TRBV6-1 and TRBJ2-3, with 10 bases matching TRBD2. CDR3 length: 16 residues. Germline V gene lookup returns CDR1 MNHNS and CDR2 SASEGT. V lost 4 bases, J lost 0 bases, and 4 bases stayed unmatched. CDR3: CASSASGGPSTDTQYF. CDR3 DNA sequence: TGTGCCAGCAGTGCTAGCGGGGGCCCCAGCACAGATACGCAGTATTTT.

This chain links TRBV27 with TRBJ2-1; unclear D gene. Trimming left V 3 bases short and J 14 bases short, with 20 bases between. Germline V gene data show CDR1 as MNHEY and CDR2 as SMNVEV (reference sequence). The CDR3 is 14 residues long. The CDR3 DNA reads TGTGCCAGCAGTTTCGGAGACTCGGGTGCGACCGAGTTCTTC. This translates into CASSFGDSGATEFF.